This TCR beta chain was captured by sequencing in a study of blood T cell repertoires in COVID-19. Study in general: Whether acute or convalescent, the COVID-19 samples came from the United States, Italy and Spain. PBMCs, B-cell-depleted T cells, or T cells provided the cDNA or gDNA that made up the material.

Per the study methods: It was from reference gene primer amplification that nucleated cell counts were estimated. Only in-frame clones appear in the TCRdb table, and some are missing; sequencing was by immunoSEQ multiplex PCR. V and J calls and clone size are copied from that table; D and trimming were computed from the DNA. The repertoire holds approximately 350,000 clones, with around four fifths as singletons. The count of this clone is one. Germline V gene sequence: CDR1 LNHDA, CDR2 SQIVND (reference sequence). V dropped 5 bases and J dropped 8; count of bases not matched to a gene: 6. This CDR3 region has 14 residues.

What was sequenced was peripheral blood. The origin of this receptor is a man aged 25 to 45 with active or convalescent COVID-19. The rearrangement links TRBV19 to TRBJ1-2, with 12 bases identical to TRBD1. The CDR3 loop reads CASSASGTGGGYTF. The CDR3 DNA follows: TGTGCCAGTAGTGCCTCCGGGACAGGGGGCGGCTACACCTTC. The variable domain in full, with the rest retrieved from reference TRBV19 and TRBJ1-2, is DGGITQSPKYLFRKEGQNVTLSCEQNLNHDAMYWYRQDPGQGLRLIYYSQIVNDFQKGDIAEGYSVSREKKESFPLTVTSAQKNPTAFYLCASSASGTGGGYTFGSGTRLTVV.